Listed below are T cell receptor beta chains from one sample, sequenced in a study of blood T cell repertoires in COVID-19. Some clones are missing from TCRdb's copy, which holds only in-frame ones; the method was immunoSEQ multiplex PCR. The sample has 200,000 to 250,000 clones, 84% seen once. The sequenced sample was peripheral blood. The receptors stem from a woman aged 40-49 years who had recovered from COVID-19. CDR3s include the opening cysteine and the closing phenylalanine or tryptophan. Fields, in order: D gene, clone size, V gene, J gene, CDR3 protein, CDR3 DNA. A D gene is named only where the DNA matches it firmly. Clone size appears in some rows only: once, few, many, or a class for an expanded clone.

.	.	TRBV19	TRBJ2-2	CATQRDRRNTGELFF	TGTGCCACCCAGCGGGACAGGCGGAACACCGGGGAGCTGTTTTTT
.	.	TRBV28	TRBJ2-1	CASSLSGEQFF	TGTGCCAGCAGTTTATCGGGTGAGCAGTTCTTC
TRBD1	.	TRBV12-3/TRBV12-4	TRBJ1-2	CASRPTGQGGYTF	TGTGCCAGCAGACCGACAGGGCAAGGTGGCTACACCTTC
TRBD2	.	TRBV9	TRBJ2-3	CASSVALAGGTDTQYF	TGTGCCAGCAGCGTAGCGCTAGCGGGAGGCACAGATACGCAGTATTTT
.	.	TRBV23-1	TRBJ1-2	CASSQSGAGPRSPDGYTF	TGCGCCAGCAGTCAATCAGGCGCGGGGCCCCGCTCCCCAGATGGCTACACCTTC
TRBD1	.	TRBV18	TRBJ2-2	CASSPQQGTAGELFF	TGTGCCAGCTCACCTCAACAGGGGACAGCCGGGGAGCTGTTTTTT
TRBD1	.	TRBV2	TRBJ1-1	CASSTGGYTEAFF	TGTGCCAGCAGCACAGGGGGGTATACTGAAGCTTTCTTT
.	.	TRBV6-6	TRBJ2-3	CASSYPQSDTQYF	TGTGCCAGCAGTTACCCGCAGTCAGATACGCAGTATTTT
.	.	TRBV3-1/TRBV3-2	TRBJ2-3	CASSQDRSTDTQYF	TGTGCCAGCAGCCAAGATCGGAGCACAGATACGCAGTATTTT
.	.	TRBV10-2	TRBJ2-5	CASRETGGETQYF	TGCGCCAGCAGGGAGACAGGTGGGGAGACCCAGTACTTC
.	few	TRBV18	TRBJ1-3	CATTSGNTIYF	TGTGCCACCACTTCTGGAAACACCATATATTTT
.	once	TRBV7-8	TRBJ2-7	CASSLGVAGLYEQYF	TGTGCCAGCAGCTTAGGTGTGGCAGGGCTCTACGAGCAGTACTTC
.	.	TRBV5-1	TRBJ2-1	CASSPAISSHNEQFF	TGCGCCAGCAGCCCCGCGATCTCTAGTCACAATGAGCAGTTCTTC
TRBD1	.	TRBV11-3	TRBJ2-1	CASSQNRGEQFF	TGTGCCAGCAGCCAGAACAGGGGTGAGCAGTTCTTC
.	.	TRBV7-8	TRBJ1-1	CASSLGRFLGGTTTPWIPEAFF	TGTGCCAGCAGCTTAGGTCGATTTTTAGGTGGGACAACAACCCCATGGATCCCTGAAGCTTTCTTT
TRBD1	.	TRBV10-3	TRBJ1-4	CAIRDNRGENEKLFF	TGTGCCATCAGAGATAACAGGGGGGAAAATGAAAAACTGTTTTTT
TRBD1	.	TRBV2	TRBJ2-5	CASSLSGQGETQYF	TGTGCCAGCAGTTTATCGGGACAGGGGGAGACCCAGTACTTC
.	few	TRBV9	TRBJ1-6	CASSVLGSSSPLHF	TGTGCCAGCAGCGTACTCGGGAGTTCTTCACCCCTCCACTTT
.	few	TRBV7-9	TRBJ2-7	CASSAGGYEQYF	TGTGCCAGCAGCGCAGGCGGGTACGAGCAGTACTTC
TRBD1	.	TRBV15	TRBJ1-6	CATSRETGTGNDSPLHF	TGTGCCACCAGCAGAGAAACCGGGACAGGGAATGATTCACCCCTCCACTTT
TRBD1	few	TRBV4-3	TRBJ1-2	CASSQVTGVGGYTF	TGCGCCAGCAGCCAAGTGACAGGGGTTGGGGGCTACACCTTC
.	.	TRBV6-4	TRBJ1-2	CASSVGANYGYTF	TGTGCCAGCAGCGTTGGAGCTAACTATGGCTACACCTTC